This is a list of T cell receptor beta chains from one sample in a study of blood T cell repertoires in COVID-19. The table came from immunoSEQ multiplex PCR; TCRdb's copy has only in-frame clones and leaves some out. The sample lists tens of thousands of clones; approximately 91% were seen once. Input material: peripheral blood. These receptors came from a man in his 70s with active or convalescent COVID-19. Each CDR3 is given with its conserved first and last residue. The order of the fields is V gene, J gene, clone size, D gene, CDR3 DNA, CDR3 protein. A D gene is named only where the DNA matches it firmly. Rows give clone size only sometimes, using once, few, many, or a class for an expanded clone.

V: TRBV5-1
J: TRBJ1-4
size: .
D: TRBD1
DNA: TGCGCCAGCAGCGGAGGGACAGGGGCTTGGTCGACTAATGAAAAACTGTTTTTT
CDR3: CASSGGTGAWSTNEKLFF

V: TRBV18
J: TRBJ2-7
size: .
D: TRBD1
DNA: TGTGCCAGCTCACCTACGTCGCAGGGGGTCTACGAGCAGTACTTC
CDR3: CASSPTSQGVYEQYF

V: TRBV11-1
J: TRBJ1-2
size: .
D: .
DNA: TGTGCCAGCGGCGGGACGGGGAGCTATGGCTACACCTTC
CDR3: CASGGTGSYGYTF

V: TRBV7-2
J: TRBJ1-5
size: .
D: .
DNA: TGTGCCAGCAGCTTAGTGCCAAGAGATCAGCCCCAGCATTTT
CDR3: CASSLVPRDQPQHF

V: TRBV27
J: TRBJ1-2
size: once
D: TRBD1
DNA: TGTGCCAGCAGTTTAGGGCAGGGGGGTGGCTACACCTTC
CDR3: CASSLGQGGGYTF

V: TRBV4-3
J: TRBJ2-2
size: .
D: TRBD2
DNA: TGCGCCAGCAGCCAAGATATAAGCGGGGGGTACACCGGGGAGCTGTTTTTT
CDR3: CASSQDISGGYTGELFF

V: TRBV27
J: TRBJ1-6
size: .
D: .
DNA: TGTGCCAGCAGTCCCGGCGGGGGGTCCGTTTCACCCCTCCACTTT
CDR3: CASSPGGGSVSPLHF

V: TRBV7-9
J: TRBJ1-5
size: .
D: .
DNA: TGTGCCAGCAGCCATCCAAATAGCAATCAGCCCCAGCATTTT
CDR3: CASSHPNSNQPQHF

V: TRBV27
J: TRBJ1-4
size: .
D: .
DNA: TGTGCCAGCAGTTTACATGTTGGACAAGAAAATGAAAAACTGTTTTTT
CDR3: CASSLHVGQENEKLFF

V: TRBV6-1
J: TRBJ2-5
size: .
D: TRBD1
DNA: TGTGCCAGCAGTGACCGGGACAGGGGCGGAAAGACCCAGTACTTC
CDR3: CASSDRDRGGKTQYF

V: TRBV6-5
J: TRBJ1-5
size: once
D: .
DNA: TGTGCCAGCAGTTACACCCAGACAGCTCACGGGCCCCAGCATTTT
CDR3: CASSYTQTAHGPQHF

V: TRBV14
J: TRBJ1-1
size: .
D: .
DNA: TGTGCCAGCAGCCAAGATTACAGAGACACTGAAGCTTTCTTT
CDR3: CASSQDYRDTEAFF

V: TRBV5-1
J: TRBJ1-1
size: .
D: .
DNA: TGCGCCAGCAGCTTGGAGTCGGGTTTAGAAGCTTTCTTT
CDR3: CASSLESGLEAFF

V: TRBV5-1
J: TRBJ1-4
size: .
D: .
DNA: TGCGCCAGCAGAAACTCAGGGACCGGGGGGTACGAAAAACTGTTTTTT
CDR3: CASRNSGTGGYEKLFF

V: TRBV5-6
J: TRBJ1-1
size: .
D: TRBD1
DNA: TGTGCCAGCAGCGCCGGGACAGGTCTACGACCTAACACTGAAGCTTTCTTT
CDR3: CASSAGTGLRPNTEAFF

V: TRBV5-1
J: TRBJ2-7
size: .
D: TRBD1
DNA: TGCGCCAGCAGCTCCAAACTCGACAGGGGTGCCTACGAGCAGTACTTC
CDR3: CASSSKLDRGAYEQYF

V: TRBV27
J: TRBJ1-2
size: .
D: TRBD1
DNA: TGTGCCAGCAGTTTGTCGGGACAGGTCTTTGGCTACACCTTC
CDR3: CASSLSGQVFGYTF

V: TRBV19
J: TRBJ1-2
size: .
D: .
DNA: TGTGCCAGTAGTATCGCGCCAGGGGCGCGGGACTATGGCTACACCTTC
CDR3: CASSIAPGARDYGYTF

V: TRBV5-6
J: TRBJ2-5
size: .
D: TRBD2
DNA: TGTGCCAGCAGCCTCGGACTAGCGGGTCAAGAGACCCAGTACTTC
CDR3: CASSLGLAGQETQYF

V: TRBV9
J: TRBJ1-1
size: .
D: .
DNA: TGTGCCAGCAGCGTAGCTCCCTCCCCAGAAAACACTGAAGCTTTCTTT
CDR3: CASSVAPSPENTEAFF

V: TRBV7-9
J: TRBJ2-2
size: .
D: .
DNA: TGTGCCAGCAGCTTAGTGGGGCGGAACACCGGGGAGCTGTTTTTT
CDR3: CASSLVGRNTGELFF

V: TRBV7-9
J: TRBJ2-7
size: once
D: .
DNA: TGTGCCAGCAGCTTAGTGGCCAGGGGTAGCGAGCAGTACTTC
CDR3: CASSLVARGSEQYF

V: TRBV9
J: TRBJ2-7
size: .
D: TRBD1
DNA: TGTGCCAGCAGCGTTGCAGGGGGCTGGTACGAGCAGTACTTC
CDR3: CASSVAGGWYEQYF

V: TRBV7-8
J: TRBJ1-3
size: few
D: TRBD1
DNA: TGTGCCAGCAGCTTAGGGGGGACAGCGGTTACCGGAAACACCATATATTTT
CDR3: CASSLGGTAVTGNTIYF

V: TRBV10-3
J: TRBJ1-5
size: .
D: TRBD1
DNA: TGTGCCATCAGTGATTCCGACAGGGGATATCAGCCCCAGCATTTT
CDR3: CAISDSDRGYQPQHF

V: TRBV18
J: TRBJ1-3
size: .
D: TRBD1
DNA: TGTGCCAGCTCACCAGGGACAGACAGAAACACCATATATTTT
CDR3: CASSPGTDRNTIYF

V: TRBV6-5
J: TRBJ1-2
size: .
D: .
DNA: TGTGCCAGCAGCCGTGGGGAGGCTGGCGGCTACACCTTC
CDR3: CASSRGEAGGYTF

V: TRBV12-3/TRBV12-4
J: TRBJ1-1
size: .
D: .
DNA: TGTGCCAGCAGTCCCCGACGGAGGACTGAAGCTTTCTTT
CDR3: CASSPRRRTEAFF

V: TRBV7-2
J: TRBJ1-4
size: .
D: TRBD1
DNA: TGTGCCAGCAGCTCCGGGACAGGGCATGAAAAACTGTTTTTT
CDR3: CASSSGTGHEKLFF

V: TRBV28
J: TRBJ2-6
size: few
D: TRBD1
DNA: TGTGCCAGCAGTTTACGGACGACAGGGCCTGGGGCCAACGTCCTGACTTTC
CDR3: CASSLRTTGPGANVLTF

V: TRBV27
J: TRBJ1-2
size: .
D: .
DNA: TGTGCCAGCAGCCGGGGTTCCGGCTATGGCTACACCTTC
CDR3: CASSRGSGYGYTF

V: TRBV12-3/TRBV12-4
J: TRBJ1-2
size: once
D: TRBD1
DNA: TGTGCCAGCAGAGCAGGGGGCTGGGACACCTTC
CDR3: CASRAGGWDTF

V: TRBV5-1
J: TRBJ2-2
size: .
D: .
DNA: TGCGCCAGCAGCTTGCTCGCTACAGGGAACACCGGGGAGCTGTTTTTT
CDR3: CASSLLATGNTGELFF

V: TRBV7-2
J: TRBJ1-2
size: .
D: .
DNA: TGTGCCAGCAGCTTCGAGGCCGGCGGAGCTAACTATGGCCACACCTTC
CDR3: CASSFEAGGANYGHTF

V: TRBV18
J: TRBJ1-1
size: .
D: TRBD1
DNA: TGTGCCAGCTCACCGGGACAGGGCTCGGGCACTGAAGCTTTCTTT
CDR3: CASSPGQGSGTEAFF

V: TRBV30
J: TRBJ2-2
size: .
D: TRBD2
DNA: TGTGCCTGGAGTGTACTAGCGGGGGCCATAGACACCGGGGAGCTGTTTTTT
CDR3: CAWSVLAGAIDTGELFF

V: TRBV19
J: TRBJ2-2
size: .
D: .
DNA: TGTGCCAGTATCTCTCTCAGAGGAAGGGGTATGAAGAACACCGGGGAGCTGTTTTTT
CDR3: CASISLRGRGMKNTGELFF

V: TRBV4-3
J: TRBJ2-3
size: once
D: TRBD2
DNA: TGCGCCAGCAGCCAAGATCCAAGCGGGGGCTCAGATACGCAGTATTTT
CDR3: CASSQDPSGGSDTQYF

V: TRBV6-4
J: TRBJ2-7
size: .
D: .
DNA: TGTGCCAGCAGTTCCCGACAGGTGAAAACCTACGAGCAGTACTTC
CDR3: CASSSRQVKTYEQYF

V: TRBV19
J: TRBJ2-7
size: .
D: TRBD1
DNA: TGTGCCAGTAGTCCGGGACAGGGGGCAAGCGAGCAGTACTTC
CDR3: CASSPGQGASEQYF

V: TRBV3-1/TRBV3-2
J: TRBJ1-2
size: once
D: .
DNA: TGTGCCAGCAGCCAGGGAGGGGGGCGTGGCTACACCTTC
CDR3: CASSQGGGRGYTF

V: TRBV4-3
J: TRBJ2-7
size: .
D: TRBD2
DNA: TGCGCCAGCAGCCCTTCGGTAGCGGGGGAGGACGAGCAGTACTTC
CDR3: CASSPSVAGEDEQYF